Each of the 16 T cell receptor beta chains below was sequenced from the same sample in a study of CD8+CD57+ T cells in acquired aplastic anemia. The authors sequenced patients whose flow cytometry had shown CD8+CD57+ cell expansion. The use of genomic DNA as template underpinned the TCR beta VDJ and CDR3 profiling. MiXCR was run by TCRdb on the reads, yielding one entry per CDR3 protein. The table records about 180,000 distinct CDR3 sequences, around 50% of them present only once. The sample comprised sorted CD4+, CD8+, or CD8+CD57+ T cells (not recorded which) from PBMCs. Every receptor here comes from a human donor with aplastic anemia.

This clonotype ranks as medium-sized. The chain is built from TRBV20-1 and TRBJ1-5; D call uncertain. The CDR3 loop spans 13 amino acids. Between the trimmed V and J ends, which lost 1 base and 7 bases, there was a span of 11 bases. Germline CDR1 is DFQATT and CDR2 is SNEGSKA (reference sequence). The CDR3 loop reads CSARATSGQPQHF. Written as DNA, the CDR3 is TGCAGTGCTAGAGCCACAAGTGGGCAGCCCCAGCATTTT.

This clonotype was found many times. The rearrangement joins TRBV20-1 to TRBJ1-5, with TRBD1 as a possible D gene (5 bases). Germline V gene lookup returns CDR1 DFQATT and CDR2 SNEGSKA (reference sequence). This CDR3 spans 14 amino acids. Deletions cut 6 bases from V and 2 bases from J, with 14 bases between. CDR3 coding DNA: TGCAGTGCCCTGTCCGGGGGGGGCAATCAGCCCCAGCATTTT. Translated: CSALSGGGNQPQHF.

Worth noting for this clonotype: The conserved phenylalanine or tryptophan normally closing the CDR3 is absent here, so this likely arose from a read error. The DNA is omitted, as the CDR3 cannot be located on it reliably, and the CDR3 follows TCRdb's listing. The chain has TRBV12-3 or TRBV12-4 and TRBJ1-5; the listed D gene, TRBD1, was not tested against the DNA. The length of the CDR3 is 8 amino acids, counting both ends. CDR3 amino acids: CASREQGT.

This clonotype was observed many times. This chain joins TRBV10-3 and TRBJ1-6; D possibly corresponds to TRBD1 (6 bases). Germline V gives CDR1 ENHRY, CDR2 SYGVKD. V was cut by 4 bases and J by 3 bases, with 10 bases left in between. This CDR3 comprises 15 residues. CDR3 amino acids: CAISVGGGYNSPLHF. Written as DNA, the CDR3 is TGTGCCATCAGTGTTGGAGGGGGCTATAATTCACCCCTCCACTTT.

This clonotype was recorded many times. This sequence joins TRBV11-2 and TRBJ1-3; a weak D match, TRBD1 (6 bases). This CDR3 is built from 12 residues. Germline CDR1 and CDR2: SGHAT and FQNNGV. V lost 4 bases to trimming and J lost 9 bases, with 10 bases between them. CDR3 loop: CASSSSRGTIYF. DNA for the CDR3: TGTGCCAGCAGCTCGAGCAGGGGCACCATATATTTT.

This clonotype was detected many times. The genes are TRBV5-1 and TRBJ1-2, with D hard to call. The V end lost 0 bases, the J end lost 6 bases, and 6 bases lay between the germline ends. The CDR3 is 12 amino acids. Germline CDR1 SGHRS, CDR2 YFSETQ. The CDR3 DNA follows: TGCGCCAGCAGCTTGGCCAAGGATGGCTACACCTTC. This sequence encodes CASSLAKDGYTF.

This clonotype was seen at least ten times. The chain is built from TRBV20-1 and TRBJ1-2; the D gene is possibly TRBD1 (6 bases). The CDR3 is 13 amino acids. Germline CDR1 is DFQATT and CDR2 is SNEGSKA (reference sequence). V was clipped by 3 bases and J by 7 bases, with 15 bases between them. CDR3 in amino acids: CSASHRDEGGYTF. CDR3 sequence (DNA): TGCAGTGCTAGCCACAGGGACGAGGGTGGCTACACCTTC.

This chain's CDR3 is CASTDRVGTGELFF. DNA of the CDR3: TGTGCCAGCACGGACAGGGTAGGGACCGGGGAGCTGTTTTTT. The chain employs TRBV2 and TRBJ2-2, with TRBD1 matching over 8 bases. The CDR3 consists of 14 residues. The V and J ends lost 7 bases and 5 bases, in that order; junction bases with no gene match: 6. Per germline, CDR1 SNHLY and CDR2 FYNNEI.

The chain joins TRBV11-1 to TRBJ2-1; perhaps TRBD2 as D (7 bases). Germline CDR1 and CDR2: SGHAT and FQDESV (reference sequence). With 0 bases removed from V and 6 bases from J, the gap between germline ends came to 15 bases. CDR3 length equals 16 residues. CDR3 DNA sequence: TGTGCCAGCAGCTTAGCGGGGGGGCCCAGGGGCAATGAGCAGTTCTTC. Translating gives CASSLAGGPRGNEQFF.

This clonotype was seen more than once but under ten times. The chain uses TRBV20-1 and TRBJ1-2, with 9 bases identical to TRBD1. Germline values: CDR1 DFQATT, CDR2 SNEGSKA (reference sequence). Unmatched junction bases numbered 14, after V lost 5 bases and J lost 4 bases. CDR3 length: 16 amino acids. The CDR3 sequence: CSAPRTGVGPTYGYTF. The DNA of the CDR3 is TGCAGTGCTCCGAGGACAGGGGTTGGCCCAACCTATGGCTACACCTTC.

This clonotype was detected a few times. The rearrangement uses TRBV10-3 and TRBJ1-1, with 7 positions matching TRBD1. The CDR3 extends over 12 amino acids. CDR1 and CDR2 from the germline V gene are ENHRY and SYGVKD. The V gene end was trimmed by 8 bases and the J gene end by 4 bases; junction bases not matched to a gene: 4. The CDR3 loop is CAIWTGSTEAFF. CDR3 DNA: TGTGCCATCTGGACAGGTTCCACTGAAGCTTTCTTT.

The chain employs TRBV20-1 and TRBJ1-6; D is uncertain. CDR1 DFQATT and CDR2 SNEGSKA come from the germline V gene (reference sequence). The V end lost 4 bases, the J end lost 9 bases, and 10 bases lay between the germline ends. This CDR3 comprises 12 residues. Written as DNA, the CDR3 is TGCAGTGCTAAAGGATCGGCTTCACCCCTCCACTTT. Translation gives CSAKGSASPLHF.

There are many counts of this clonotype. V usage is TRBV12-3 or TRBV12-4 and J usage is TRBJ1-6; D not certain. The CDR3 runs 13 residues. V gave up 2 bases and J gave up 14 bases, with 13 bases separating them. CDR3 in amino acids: CASSLNSKSTLHF. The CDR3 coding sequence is TGTGCCAGCAGTTTAAACAGCAAAAGCACCCTCCACTTT.

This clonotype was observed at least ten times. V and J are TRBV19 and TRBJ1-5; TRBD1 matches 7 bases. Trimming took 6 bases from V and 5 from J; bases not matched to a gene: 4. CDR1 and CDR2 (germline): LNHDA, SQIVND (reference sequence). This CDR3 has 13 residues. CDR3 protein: CASRDRDHQPQHF. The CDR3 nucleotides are TGTGCCAGTAGAGACAGGGACCATCAGCCCCAGCATTTT.

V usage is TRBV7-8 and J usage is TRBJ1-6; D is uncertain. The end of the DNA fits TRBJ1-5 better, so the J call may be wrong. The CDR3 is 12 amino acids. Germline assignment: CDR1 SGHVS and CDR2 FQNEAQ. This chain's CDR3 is CATILALGPQHF. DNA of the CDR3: TGTGCCACCATCTTAGCGCTAGGACCCCAGCATTTT.

The CDR3 DNA follows: TGTGCCAGCCTGACAGATCTCAACACTGAAGCTTTCTTT. Translating gives CASLTDLNTEAFF. The chain carries TRBV2 and TRBJ1-1; D perhaps matches TRBD1 (5 bases). V lost 8 bases, J lost 2 bases, and 12 bases lay in between. The germline V gene encodes CDR1 SNHLY and CDR2 FYNNEI. The CDR3 extends over 13 amino acids.